The next 3 T cell receptor beta chains were all read from a single sample in a study of cytomegalovirus exposure and HLA in healthy donors. The PCR contained 60 Vbeta and 13 Jbeta primers. Measured with immunoSEQ multiplex PCR; TCRdb has only the in-frame clones, and not every one. This sample has over 150,000 clones, with over 75% found just once. The source material was PBMCs. Receptor source: a human donor in good health.

The chain uses TRBV2 and TRBJ1-3; D might be TRBD1 (5 bases). The CDR3 consists of 15 residues. V was pared by 1 base and J by 0 bases, with 7 bases between. The germline CDR1 and CDR2 sequences are SNHLY and FYNNEI. The CDR3 reads CASSEGQTSGNTIYF. As DNA, the CDR3 is TGTGCCAGCAGTGAAGGACAGACCTCTGGAAACACCATATATTTT.

The chain combines TRBV14 with TRBJ2-1; TRBD2 agrees at 13 bases. This CDR3 has 16 residues. With 3 bases clipped from V and 10 bases from J, the junction kept 9 bases outside the gene matches. CDR1 is SGHDN, CDR2 FVKESK, per germline. The DNA of the CDR3 is TGTGCCAGCAGCCAGACGACTAGCGGGGGGCAAAGGGAGCAGTTCTTC. This translates into CASSQTTSGGQREQFF. The full variable domain, completed using reference TRBV14 and TRBJ2-1, is EAGVTQFPSHSVIEKGQTVTLRCDPISGHDNLYWYRRVMGKEIKFLLHFVKESKQDESGMPNNRFLAERTGGTYSTLKVQPAELEDSGVYFCASSQTTSGGQREQFFGPGTRLTVL.

This rearrangement joins TRBV15 to TRBJ2-7; tentative D call: TRBD1 (5 bases). CDR3 length: 12 residues. Deletions cut 4 bases from V and 7 bases from J, with 11 bases between. Germline values: CDR1 LNHNV, CDR2 YYDKDF (reference sequence). CDR3 amino acids: CATSIGPGEQYF. The CDR3 DNA is TGTGCCACCAGCATTGGACCAGGGGAGCAGTACTTC.